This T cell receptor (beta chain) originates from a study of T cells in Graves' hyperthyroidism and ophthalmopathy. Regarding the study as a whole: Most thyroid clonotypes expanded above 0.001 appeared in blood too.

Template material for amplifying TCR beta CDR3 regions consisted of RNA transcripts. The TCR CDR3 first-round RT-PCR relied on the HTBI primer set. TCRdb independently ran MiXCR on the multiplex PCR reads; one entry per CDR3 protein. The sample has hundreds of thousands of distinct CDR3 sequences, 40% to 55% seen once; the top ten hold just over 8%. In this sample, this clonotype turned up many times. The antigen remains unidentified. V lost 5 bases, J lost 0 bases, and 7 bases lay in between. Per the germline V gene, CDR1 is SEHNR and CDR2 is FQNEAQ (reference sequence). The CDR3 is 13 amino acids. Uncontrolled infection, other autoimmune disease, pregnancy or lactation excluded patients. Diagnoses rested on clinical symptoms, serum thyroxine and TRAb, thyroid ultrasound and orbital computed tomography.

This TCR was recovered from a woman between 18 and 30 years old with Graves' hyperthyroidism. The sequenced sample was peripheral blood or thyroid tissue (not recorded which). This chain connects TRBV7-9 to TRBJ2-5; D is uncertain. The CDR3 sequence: CASSMNHQETQYF. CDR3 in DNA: TGTGCCAGCAGCATGAACCACCAAGAGACCCAGTACTTC.